These 13 T cell receptor beta chains were sequenced from one sample in a study of T cell responses to AZD1222 COVID-19 vaccine listed by TCRdb under 2021. The time point label corresponds to: about 28 days (+/-7) after the second vaccine dose. The library was produced with the immunoSEQ multiplex PCR assay. This immuneACCESS table, as held by TCRdb, lists in-frame sequences with V and J called but not all clones. Of the missing ones, under half trace to an unresolved V gene in checked studies; the others have no known cause. The sample profile shows about 42,000 clones; about nine tenths of them were found once. The top ten clonotypes cover 20% to 30% of the sample. Specimen: peripheral blood, collected 28 days after the second AZD1222 dose. The receptors here all came from an adult who received the AZD1222 COVID-19 vaccine.

The chain joins TRBV9 to TRBJ2-7; D may be TRBD1 or TRBD2 (5 bases each). CDR1 is SGDLS and CDR2 is YYNGEE in the germline V gene. Trimming stripped 3 bases from V and 6 bases from J, with 22 bases between. The CDR3 has 16 residues. The DNA of the CDR3 is TGTGCCAGCAGCGGGAACTCTCTTGGGACCGCCAGCGAGCAGTACTTC. It specifies CASSGNSLGTASEQYF. Variable domain in full (rest from reference TRBV9 and TRBJ2-7): DSGVTQTPKHLITATGQRVTLRCSPRSGDLSVYWYQQSLDQGLQFLIQYYNGEERAKGNILERFSAQQFPDLHSELNLSSLELGDSALYFCASSGNSLGTASEQYFGPGTRLTVT.

This sequence joins TRBV7-2 and TRBJ1-2; D not resolved. V dropped 3 bases and J dropped 7 bases, with 12 bases sitting between them. Germline CDR1 and CDR2: SGHTA and FQGNSA. CDR3 length: 13 residues. The CDR3 DNA reads TGTGCCAGCAGCTTTGGCGGCCGCGGTGGCTACACCTTC. Translated, it gives CASSFGGRGGYTF.

J is TRBJ1-3 and V is TRBV15; possibly TRBD1 for D (6 bases). The V gene's germline CDR1 is LNHNV and CDR2 YYDKDF (reference sequence). The CDR3 length is 16 residues. The germline V and J ends were trimmed by 2 bases and 6 bases, with 17 bases remaining between them. This CDR3 is CATSRSWGAGENTIYF. The DNA for the CDR3 is TGTGCCACCAGCAGATCTTGGGGGGCAGGGGAAAACACCATATATTTT.

This clone was recorded only once. Other DNA sequences in this sample translate to the same CDR3. The J gene is TRBJ1-2, the V gene TRBV7-9; D is unresolved. Trimming cost V 4 bases and J 2 bases, with 5 bases left between them. Germline-derived CDR1 and CDR2 are SEHNR and FQNEAQ (reference sequence). This CDR3 is 12 amino acids long. The CDR3 here is CASSSSNYGYTF. Here the CDR3 DNA reads TGTGCCAGCAGCTCTTCCAACTATGGCTACACCTTC.

The genes are TRBV2 and TRBJ2-1, with D unclear. This CDR3 is built from 11 residues. Germline loops: CDR1 SNHLY, CDR2 FYNNEI. With 10 bases removed from V and 7 bases from J, the gap between germline ends came to 11 bases. This CDR3 is CAITTGNEQFF. For the CDR3, the DNA is TGTGCCATCACGACGGGTAATGAGCAGTTCTTC.

The gene calls are TRBV6-5 and TRBJ2-1, with D perhaps TRBD2 (6 bases). Per germline, CDR1 MNHEY and CDR2 SVGAGI. CDR3 length: 13 amino acids. V shed 8 bases and J shed 0 bases, with 8 bases lying between them. CDR3 amino acids: CASGGSSYNEQFF. The CDR3, as DNA: TGTGCCAGCGGAGGGAGCTCCTACAATGAGCAGTTCTTC.

The chain combines TRBV5-1 with TRBJ1-1; no reliable D call. Trimming pared 4 bases from V and 1 base from J, leaving 8 bases between. This CDR3 has 13 residues. The germline CDR1 and CDR2 sequences are SGHRS and YFSETQ. As DNA, the CDR3 is TGCGCCAGCAGCCCTAACGGGAACACTGAAGCTTTCTTT. Its protein is CASSPNGNTEAFF.

The chain combines TRBV3-1 (or the pseudogene TRBV3-2) with TRBJ1-6; 7 bases line up with TRBD1. CDR1 is LGHDT, CDR2 YNNKEL, per germline (reference sequence). Unmatched junction bases numbered 7, after V lost 5 bases and J lost 6 bases. This CDR3 spans 15 amino acids. CDR3 bases: TGTGCCAGCAGCTTGGGGACAGCACTTAATTCACCCCTCCACTTT. Translated: CASSLGTALNSPLHF.

The chain has TRBV7-9 and TRBJ2-7; TRBD1 matches 7 bases. Germline V gene data show CDR1 as SEHNR and CDR2 as FQNEAQ (reference sequence). The CDR3 is 17 residues long. With 5 bases clipped from V and 3 bases from J, the junction kept 16 bases outside the gene matches. The CDR3 DNA is TGTGCCAGCAGCGGACAGGCTAAGTCAGGCTACCACTACGAGCAGTACTTC. It is translated as CASSGQAKSGYHYEQYF.

This clone appeared a few times. The chain combines TRBV6-2 or TRBV6-3 with TRBJ2-4; maybe TRBD1 (5 bases). The ends were cut back, 0 bases at V and 4 bases at J, with 7 bases in the middle. The CDR3 consists of 14 residues. CDR1 MNHEY and CDR2 SVGEGT come from the germline V gene. The CDR3 nucleotides are TGTGCCAGCAGTTACTCGACAGATAAAAACATTCAGTACTTC. Its translation is CASSYSTDKNIQYF.

The J gene is TRBJ2-7, the V gene TRBV2, with TRBD1 matching 11 bases. Trimming cost V 7 bases and J 3 bases; bases outside gene matches: 11. CDR1 is SNHLY, CDR2 FYNNEI, per germline. This CDR3 contains 16 residues. CDR3 sequence (DNA): TGTGCCAGCATGCGGACAGGGGGCTTTGAAAACTACGAGCAGTACTTC. This gives the protein CASMRTGGFENYEQYF.

The chain joins TRBV2 to TRBJ1-2; possible D gene TRBD1, 6 bases. The CDR3 consists of 12 residues. Germline CDR1 reads SNHLY; CDR2 reads FYNNEI. V was clipped by 7 bases and J by 2 bases, with 8 bases between them. The CDR3 reads CASTDRNYGYTF. Written as DNA, the CDR3 is TGTGCCAGCACCGACAGGAACTATGGCTACACCTTC.

The table lists this clone with a few counts. This chain joins TRBV4-2 and TRBJ2-5; 9 nucleotides match TRBD2. J lost 5 bases, V lost 0 bases, and 4 bases had no gene match. The CDR3 contains 15 residues. Germline loops: CDR1 LGHNA, CDR2 YNFKEQ. The CDR3 DNA reads TGTGCCAGCAGCCAAGATATTAGCGGGGGTGAGACCCAGTACTTC. This translates into CASSQDISGGETQYF.